This TCR beta chain was recorded in a study of post-analysis software for immune sequencing data. As for the study in general: The disease courses spanned relapsing-remitting, secondary progressive and progressive-relapsing forms of multiple sclerosis. Findings and limits, study-wide: TRBV5-6, TRBV5-1 and TRBV20-1 belonged to a set of a handful of TRBV segments that were more frequent in patients than controls. Normalized Chao1 diversity in multiple sclerosis patients fell significantly below that of controls.

The germline CDR1 and CDR2 sequences are SGHRS and YFSETQ. The CDR3 has 15 amino acids. The germline V and J ends were trimmed by 4 bases and 0 bases, with 11 bases remaining between them. Unique molecular identifiers were carried by the TCR beta cDNA libraries. TCRdb re-called the PCR reads with MiXCR, one entry per CDR3 protein. The sample carries some 690,000 distinct CDR3 sequences, 59% recorded once. This clonotype turned up a few times. Its antigen remains unidentified. The chain has TRBV5-1 and TRBJ2-1, with D hard to call. The receptor's source is a girl aged 2 to 10 with multiple sclerosis. Sample: blood. CDR3 in DNA: TGCGCCAGCAGCCTGACTGCAAGCTCCTACAATGAGCAGTTCTTC. Translation: CASSLTASSYNEQFF. Full variable domain (outside the CDR3, taken from reference TRBV5-1 and TRBJ2-1): KAGVTQTPRYLIKTRGQQVTLSCSPISGHRSVSWYQQTPGQGLQFLFEYFSETQRNKGNFPGRFSGRQFSNSRSEMNVSTLELGDSALYLCASSLTASSYNEQFFGPGTRLTVL.